This T cell receptor (beta chain) is drawn from a study of T cell clusters in autoimmune cytopenias. Multiplex touch-down PCR amplified TRB using TRB-A and TRB-B pools in one tube. TCRdb re-called the multiplex PCR reads and catalogs CDR3 proteins one per entry, DNA excluded. Its table lists fewer than 6,500 distinct CDR3 sequences. TRB amplification used 250 ng of peripheral blood genomic DNA. These same records also appear under a second study, on T cell repertoires in aging, cancer and after chemotherapy. That study reports: In each cancer cohort, median generation probability increased across chemotherapy, suggesting thymic output rebounded.

The receptor was isolated from a human donor in good health. Specimen: peripheral blood.

The CDR3 is CASFAGDTQYF. This chain connects TRBV5-1 to TRBJ2-3; TCRdb calls TRBD2, which cannot be checked without DNA. Germline lookup yields CDR1 SGHRS and CDR2 YFSETQ. This CDR3 spans 11 amino acids.